The sample holds a few counts of the clone carrying this T cell receptor beta chain. No antigen is known for it. The CDR3 is 15 amino acids. These data originate in a study of naive and memory T cell subsets. Whole-study findings and limits: A few larger clonotypes appeared in naive repertoires, especially CD8, possibly memory cells re-expressing CD45RA.

The beta constant-region primer was an equimolar mix of two oligonucleotides covering TRBC1 and TRBC2. Nested alpha and beta constant-region primers with the SP2 primer drove four PCR rounds on ligated cDNA. TCRdb independently ran MiXCR on the UMI-ligation and nested PCR reads; one entry per CDR3 protein. The sample lists about 99,000 distinct CDR3 sequences, more than 14% occurring once. The TCR originated in a human donor in good health. This sequence joins TRBV21-1 and TRBJ2-2; the D segment call TRBD1 is taken from the table without a DNA check. TRBV21-1 is a pseudogene locus. The specimen was naive CD8+ T cells from blood. The CDR3 DNA reads TGTGCCAGCAGCGACGGACAGGGGGGCACCGGGGAGCTGTTTTTT. It codes for CASSDGQGGTGELFF.